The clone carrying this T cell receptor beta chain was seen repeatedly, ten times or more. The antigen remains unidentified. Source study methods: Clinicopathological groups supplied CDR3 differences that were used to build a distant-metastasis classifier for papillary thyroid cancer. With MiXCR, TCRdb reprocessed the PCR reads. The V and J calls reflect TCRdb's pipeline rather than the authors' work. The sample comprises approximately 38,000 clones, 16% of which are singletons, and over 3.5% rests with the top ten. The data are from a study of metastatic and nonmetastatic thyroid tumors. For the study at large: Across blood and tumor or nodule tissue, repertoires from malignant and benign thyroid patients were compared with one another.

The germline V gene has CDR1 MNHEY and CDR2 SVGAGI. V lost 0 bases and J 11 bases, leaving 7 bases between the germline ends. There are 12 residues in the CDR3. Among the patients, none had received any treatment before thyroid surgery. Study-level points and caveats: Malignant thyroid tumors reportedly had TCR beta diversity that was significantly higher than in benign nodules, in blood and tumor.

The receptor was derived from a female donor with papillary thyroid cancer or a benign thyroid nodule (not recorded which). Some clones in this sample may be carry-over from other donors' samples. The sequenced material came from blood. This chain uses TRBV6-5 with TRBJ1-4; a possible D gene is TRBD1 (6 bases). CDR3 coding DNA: TGTGCCAGCAGTTACTCAGGGGGTAAACTGTTTTTT. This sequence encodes CASSYSGGKLFF.